This T cell receptor (beta chain) was identified during a study of T cell responses to AZD1222 COVID-19 vaccine. Study outcomes and limitations: Only a handful of AZD1222 recipients, several in all, had baseline seropositivity. In a largely white British group with more females than males, clonal diversity was possibly underestimated.

Concerning this clone itself: Its antigen is undetermined.

The repertoire was sequenced with immunoSEQ multiplex PCR; TCRdb's copy has only in-frame clones and lacks some. The sample shows under 150,000 clones, approximately 88% of them seen only once. This CDR3 is built from 16 residues. Per germline, CDR1 SGHNT and CDR2 YYREEE (reference sequence). The V end was cut by 0 bases, the J end by 3 bases, with 15 bases between. The genes are TRBV5-4 and TRBJ1-1; tentatively, D is TRBD1 (5 bases). The clonotype comes from an adult in good health. Sequenced material: peripheral blood, taken on day 0 of AZD1222 vaccination. The DNA for the CDR3 is TGTGCCAGCAGCTTGGATCTACGGGGGGGGGACACTGAAGCTTTCTTT. This encodes CASSLDLRGGDTEAFF.